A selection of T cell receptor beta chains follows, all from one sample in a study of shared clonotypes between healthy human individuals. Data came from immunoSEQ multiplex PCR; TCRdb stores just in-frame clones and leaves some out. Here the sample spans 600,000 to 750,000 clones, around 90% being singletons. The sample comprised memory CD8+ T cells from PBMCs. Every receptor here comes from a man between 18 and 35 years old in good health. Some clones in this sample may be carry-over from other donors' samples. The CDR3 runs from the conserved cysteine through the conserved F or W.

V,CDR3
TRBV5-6,CASSTQTGQTF
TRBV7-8,CASSGVAGEYEQYF
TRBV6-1,CASSERQRGMIKETQYF
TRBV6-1,CASTLIAGDNEQFF
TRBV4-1,CASSQDPGGAWNQPQHF
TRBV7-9,CASSPRDRGPYGYTF
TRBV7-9,CASSWKDHPVHNEKLFF
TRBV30,CAWSVTVNTEAFF
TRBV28,CASSFSAGPIYNEQFF
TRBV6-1,CASSDLGTDPSYEQYF
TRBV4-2,CASSLSVQEGTEAFF
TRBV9,CASSVGGRDSYEQYF